This is a list of T cell receptor beta chains from one sample in a study of identical twins. TCRdb processed the 5' RACE reads anew with MiXCR; each CDR3 protein has one entry. The table has around 490,000 distinct CDR3 sequences, over 12% seen once; the top ten hold roughly 0.42%. This sample also appeared in a second study, on yellow fever vaccine responses in identical twins.

Specimen: CD4+ T cells sorted from blood. The origin of the receptors is a woman younger than 35 in good health. The conserved cysteine and the conserved F or W are not part of the CDR3 here. Clone sizes are given selectively: once, few, many, or a class where the clone is expanded.

cdr3_length j_call v_call clone_size cdr3_aa
10 TRBJ2-5 TRBV7-9 . ASSLAIETQY
13 TRBJ2-3 TRBV12-3/TRBV12-4 few ASTTRRGGTDTQY
12 TRBJ2-5 TRBV5-1 few ASSFATGRETQY
11 TRBJ2-1 TRBV12-3/TRBV12-4 many ASNRLRTSLQF
13 TRBJ2-1 TRBV5-1 . ASSLPQGWYNEQF
12 TRBJ2-1 TRBV24-1 . ATSDLPRGTEQF
15 TRBJ2-7 TRBV27 . ASSPELDRGVLYEQY
12 TRBJ2-2 TRBV29-1 few SVGRQENTGELF
12 TRBJ2-5 TRBV12-3/TRBV12-4 . ASSPVTGGETQY
11 TRBJ2-7 TRBV5-1 once ASSLGASEKQY
11 TRBJ1-3 TRBV29-1 many SVGGGTGNTIY
15 TRBJ2-2 TRBV20-1 . SARDGDRASNTGELF
10 TRBJ1-2 TRBV28 . ASRGQDYGYT
10 TRBJ2-2 TRBV7-9 . ASTLLTGELF
14 TRBJ2-2 TRBV3-1 . ASSQDRGAGTGELF
11 TRBJ2-7 TRBV10-3 . AISDLGDGEQY
13 TRBJ2-5 TRBV11-2 few ASSLRGTAQETQY
15 TRBJ2-5 TRBV5-1 . ASSLNPGTGREATQY
11 TRBJ1-1 TRBV28 . ASSFWMNTEAF
13 TRBJ2-1 TRBV6-5 few ASSYRGGDRNEQF
13 TRBJ2-3 TRBV7-2 . ASSLAVAYTDTQY
11 TRBJ2-1 TRBV29-1 few SLEGLAGGGQF
11 TRBJ1-5 TRBV6-1 . ASSFGNNQPQH
13 TRBJ2-3 TRBV14 many ASSPTGVIPDTQY
13 TRBJ2-3 TRBV9 . ASSHGTGVTDTQY
11 TRBJ2-3 TRBV24-1 few ATSDSRTDTQY
12 TRBJ2-5 TRBV7-6 . ASSGGGYQETQY
12 TRBJ1-5 TRBV20-1 few SAAMAKAGQPQH